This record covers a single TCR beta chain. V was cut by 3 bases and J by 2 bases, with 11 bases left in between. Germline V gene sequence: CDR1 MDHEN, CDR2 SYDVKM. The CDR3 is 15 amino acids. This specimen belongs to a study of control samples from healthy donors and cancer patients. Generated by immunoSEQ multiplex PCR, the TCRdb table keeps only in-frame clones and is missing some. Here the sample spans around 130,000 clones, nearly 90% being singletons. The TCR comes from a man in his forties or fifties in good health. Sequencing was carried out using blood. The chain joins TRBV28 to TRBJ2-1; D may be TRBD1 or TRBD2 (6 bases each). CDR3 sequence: CASSFTGDTYNEQFF. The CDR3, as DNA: TGTGCCAGCAGTTTTACGGGGGACACCTACAATGAGCAGTTCTTC.